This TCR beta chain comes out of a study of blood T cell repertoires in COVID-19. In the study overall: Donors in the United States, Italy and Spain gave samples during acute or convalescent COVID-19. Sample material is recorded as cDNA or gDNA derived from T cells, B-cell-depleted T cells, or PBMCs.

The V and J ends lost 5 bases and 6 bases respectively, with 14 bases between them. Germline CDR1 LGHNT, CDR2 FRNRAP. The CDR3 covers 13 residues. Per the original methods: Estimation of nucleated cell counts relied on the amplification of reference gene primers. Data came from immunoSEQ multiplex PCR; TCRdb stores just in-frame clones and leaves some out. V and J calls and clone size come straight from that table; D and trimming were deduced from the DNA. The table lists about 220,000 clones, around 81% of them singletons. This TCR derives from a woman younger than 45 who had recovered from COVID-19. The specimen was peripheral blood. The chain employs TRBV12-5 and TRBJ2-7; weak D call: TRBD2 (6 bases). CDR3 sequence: CASGREEGTEQYF. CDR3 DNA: TGTGCTAGTGGTCGAGAGGAGGGAACCGAGCAGTACTTC. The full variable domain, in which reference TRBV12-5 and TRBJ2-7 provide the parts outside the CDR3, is DARVTQTPRHKVTEMGQEVTMRCQPILGHNTVFWYRQTMMQGLELLAYFRNRAPLDDSGMPKDRFSAEMPDATLATLKIQPSEPRDSAVYFCASGREEGTEQYFGPGTRLTVT.